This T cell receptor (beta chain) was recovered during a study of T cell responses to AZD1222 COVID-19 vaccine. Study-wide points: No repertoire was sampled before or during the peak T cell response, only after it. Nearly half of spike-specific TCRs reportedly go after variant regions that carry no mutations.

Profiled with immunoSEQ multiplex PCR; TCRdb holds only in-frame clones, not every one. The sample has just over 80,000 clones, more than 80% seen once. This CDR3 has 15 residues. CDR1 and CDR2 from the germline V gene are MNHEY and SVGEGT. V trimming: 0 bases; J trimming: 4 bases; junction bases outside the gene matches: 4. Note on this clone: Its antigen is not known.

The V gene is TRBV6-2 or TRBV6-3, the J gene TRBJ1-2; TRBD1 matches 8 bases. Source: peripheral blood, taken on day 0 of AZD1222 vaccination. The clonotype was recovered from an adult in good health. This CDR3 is CASSYSTGDPYGYTF. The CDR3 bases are TGTGCCAGCAGTTACTCGACAGGGGACCCCTATGGCTACACCTTC.